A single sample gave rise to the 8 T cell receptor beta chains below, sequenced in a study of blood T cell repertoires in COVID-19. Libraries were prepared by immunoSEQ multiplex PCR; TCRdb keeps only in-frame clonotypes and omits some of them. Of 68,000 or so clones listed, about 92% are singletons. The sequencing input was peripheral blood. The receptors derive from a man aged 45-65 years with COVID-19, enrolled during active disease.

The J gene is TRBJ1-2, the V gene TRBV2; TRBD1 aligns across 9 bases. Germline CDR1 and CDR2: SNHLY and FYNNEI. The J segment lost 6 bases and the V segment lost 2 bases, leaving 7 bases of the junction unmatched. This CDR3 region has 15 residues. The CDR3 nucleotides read TGTGCCAGCAGTGAACCGGGACAGGGACGTAATGGCTACACCTTC. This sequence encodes CASSEPGQGRNGYTF.

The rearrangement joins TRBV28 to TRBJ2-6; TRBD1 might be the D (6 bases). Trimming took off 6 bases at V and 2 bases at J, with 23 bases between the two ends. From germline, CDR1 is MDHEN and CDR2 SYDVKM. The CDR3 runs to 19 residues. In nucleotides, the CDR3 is TGTGCCAGCAGCGGACAACGCGATTGGGGGCCGACTGGGGCCAACGTCCTGACTTTC. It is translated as CASSGQRDWGPTGANVLTF.

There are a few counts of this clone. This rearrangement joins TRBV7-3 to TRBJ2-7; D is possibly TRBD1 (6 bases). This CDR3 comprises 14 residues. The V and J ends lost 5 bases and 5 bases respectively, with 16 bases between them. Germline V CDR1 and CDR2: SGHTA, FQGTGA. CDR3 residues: CASSRRSGADEQYF. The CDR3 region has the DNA TGTGCCAGCAGCAGAAGGTCAGGGGCCGACGAGCAGTACTTC.

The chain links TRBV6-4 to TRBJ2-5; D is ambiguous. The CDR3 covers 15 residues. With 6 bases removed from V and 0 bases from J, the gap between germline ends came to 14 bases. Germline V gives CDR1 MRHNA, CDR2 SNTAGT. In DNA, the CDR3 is TGTGCCAGCAGGCCCCCTAGAGGCTACCAAGAGACCCAGTACTTC. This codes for CASRPPRGYQETQYF.

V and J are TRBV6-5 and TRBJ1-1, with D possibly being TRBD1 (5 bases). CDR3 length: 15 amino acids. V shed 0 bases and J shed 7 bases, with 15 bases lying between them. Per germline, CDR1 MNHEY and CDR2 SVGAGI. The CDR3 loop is CASSYSSTAALEAFF. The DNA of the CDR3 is TGTGCCAGCAGTTACTCCTCGACAGCTGCACTTGAAGCTTTCTTT.

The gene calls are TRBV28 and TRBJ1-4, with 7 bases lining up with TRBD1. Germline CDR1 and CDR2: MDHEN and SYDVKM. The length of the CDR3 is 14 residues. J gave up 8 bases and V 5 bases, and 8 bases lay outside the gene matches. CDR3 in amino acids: CASSQGGGREKLFF. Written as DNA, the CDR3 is TGTGCCAGCAGTCAGGGGGGTGGACGGGAAAAACTGTTTTTT.

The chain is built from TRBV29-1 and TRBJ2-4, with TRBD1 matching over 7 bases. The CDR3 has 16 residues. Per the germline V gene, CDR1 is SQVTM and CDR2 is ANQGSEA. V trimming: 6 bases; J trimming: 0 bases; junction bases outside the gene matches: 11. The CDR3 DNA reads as TGCAGCGTCGCCGGGACAGCAGAACTAGCCAAAAACATTCAGTACTTC. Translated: CSVAGTAELAKNIQYF.

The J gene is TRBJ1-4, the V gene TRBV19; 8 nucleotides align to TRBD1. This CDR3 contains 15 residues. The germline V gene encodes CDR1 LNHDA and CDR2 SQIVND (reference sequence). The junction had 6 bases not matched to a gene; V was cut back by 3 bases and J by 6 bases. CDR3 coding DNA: TGTGCCAGTAGTATCAACAGGGGGGCGGATGAAAAACTGTTTTTT. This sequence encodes CASSINRGADEKLFF.